The rows below give T cell receptor beta chains drawn from one sample of a study of blood T cells in healthy people across ages. A single record per CDR3 protein comes from TCRdb applying MiXCR to the 5' RACE reads. The sample has more than 800,000 distinct CDR3 sequences, around 45% seen once. The specimen was blood. All receptors come from a woman aged 55-69 years in good health. Each CDR3 is given with its conserved first and last residue. A D gene is named only where the DNA matches it firmly. Only some rows state a clone size, as once, few, many or a class for expanded clones.

cdr3_aa cdr3_nt d_call j_call v_call clone_size
CATGTDTQYF TGTGCCACCGGTACAGATACGCAGTATTTT - TRBJ2-3 TRBV24-1 few
CASSYIPIASSYEQYF TGTGCCAGCAGTTACATCCCCATTGCGAGCTCCTACGAGCAGTACTTC - TRBJ2-7 TRBV6-2/TRBV6-3 -
CASTATSENPYEQYF TGTGCCAGCACCGCGACTAGCGAGAACCCCTACGAGCAGTACTTC TRBD2 TRBJ2-7 TRBV7-9 few
CSASPRLADGTEQFF TGCAGTGCTAGCCCGAGACTAGCTGACGGCACTGAGCAGTTCTTC TRBD2 TRBJ2-1 TRBV20-1 few
CASSLPSGNEQFF TGCGCCAGCAGCTTACCATCCGGGAATGAGCAGTTCTTC - TRBJ2-1 TRBV5-1 few
CSAPFGAGGGSYNEQFF TGCAGTGCTCCCTTCGGTGCGGGAGGGGGATCCTACAATGAGCAGTTCTTC TRBD2 TRBJ2-1 TRBV20-1 -
CASSQDTRATYEQYF TGTGCCAGCAGCCAAGACACCAGGGCCACCTACGAGCAGTACTTC - TRBJ2-7 TRBV3-1 -
CASSQNTGGSEQYF TGTGCCAGCAGCCAAAATACAGGGGGCAGTGAGCAGTACTTC TRBD1 TRBJ2-5 TRBV3-1 -
CASSKASGGTDTQYF TGTGCCAGCAGCAAAGCCTCTGGTGGGACAGATACGCAGTATTTT - TRBJ2-3 TRBV5-4 -
CASSQVGTGWGQYF TGTGCCAGCAGCCAAGTTGGAACAGGCTGGGGGCAGTACTTC - TRBJ2-4 TRBV14 -
CASSLASRLETQYF TGTGCCAGCAGCTTAGCATCCAGGTTGGAGACCCAGTACTTC - TRBJ2-5 TRBV7-2 -
CASTQSDPGQGGYGYTF TGTGCCAGTACACAGTCCGACCCGGGACAGGGCGGTTATGGCTACACCTTC TRBD1 TRBJ1-2 TRBV19 -
CSARDRRRPGLAYNEQYF TGCAGTGCTAGAGATAGACGTAGGCCGGGACTAGCCTACAATGAGCAGTACTTC TRBD2 TRBJ2-7 TRBV20-1 -
CSVVRTLNTEAFF TGCAGCGTTGTTCGGACACTGAACACTGAAGCTTTCTTT - TRBJ1-1 TRBV29-1 few
CASSEQGARGQPQHF TGTGCCAGCAGTGAACAGGGGGCTCGCGGTCAGCCCCAGCATTTT TRBD1 TRBJ1-5 TRBV2 -
CSAATDSDTEAFF TGCAGTGCTGCGACAGACTCTGACACTGAAGCTTTCTTT - TRBJ1-1 TRBV20-1 -
CASSWTGNEQYF TGTGCCAGCAGCTGGACAGGCAATGAGCAGTACTTC TRBD1 TRBJ2-7 TRBV7-3 -
CASSLGWGQDIQYF TGTGCCAGCAGCTTAGGTTGGGGGCAGGACATTCAGTACTTC - TRBJ2-4 TRBV11-2 -
CASSVEQNNEQYF TGTGCCAGCAGCGTAGAACAGAACAATGAGCAGTACTTC - TRBJ2-5 TRBV9 -
CSARSAGTGGAGGYTF TGCAGTGCTAGATCCGCCGGGACAGGGGGCGCCGGTGGCTACACCTTC TRBD1 TRBJ1-2 TRBV20-1 -
CASSSGQRRQETQYF TGTGCCAGCAGTTCTGGACAGCGCCGGCAAGAGACCCAGTACTTC - TRBJ2-5 TRBV25-1 -
CASSQDRGGSDEQYF TGCGCCAGCAGCCAGGATCGGGGTGGTAGCGACGAGCAGTACTTC - TRBJ2-7 TRBV4-1 few
CATSDLTSGIGEQFF TGTGCCACCAGTGATTTGACTAGCGGGATAGGCGAGCAGTTCTTC TRBD2 TRBJ2-1 TRBV24-1 -
CASSQTPFEQYF TGTGCCAGCAGCCAGACACCGTTTGAGCAGTACTTC - TRBJ2-7 TRBV7-8 -
CASSLGSRGGEKLFF TGTGCCAGCAGCTTAGGGTCCCGTGGGGGTGAAAAACTGTTTTTT - TRBJ1-4 TRBV7-2 -
CASSQEASGALDTQYF TGTGCCAGCAGCCAAGAGGCGAGCGGGGCTTTAGATACGCAGTATTTT TRBD2 TRBJ2-3 TRBV3-1 -
CSVEEGTGNYGYTF TGCAGCGTTGAAGAGGGTACAGGGAACTATGGCTACACCTTC - TRBJ1-2 TRBV29-1 -
CASTKGLAGGQAYEQYF TGTGCCAGCACCAAGGGACTAGCGGGAGGGCAGGCCTACGAGCAGTACTTC TRBD2 TRBJ2-7 TRBV12-3/TRBV12-4 -
CAISSDRVYEQYF TGTGCCATCAGTTCGGACAGAGTATACGAGCAGTACTTC - TRBJ2-7 TRBV10-3 once
CASSLFYGDSNQPQHF TGTGCCAGCAGTTTGTTTTATGGGGATAGCAATCAGCCCCAGCATTTT - TRBJ1-5 TRBV27 -
CATSPGPAVYNEQFF TGTGCCACCAGCCCCGGGCCCGCCGTGTACAATGAGCAGTTCTTC - TRBJ2-1 TRBV15 -
CASSPLGAPLHF TGTGCCAGCAGCCCTTTGGGCGCACCCCTCCACTTT - TRBJ1-6 TRBV21-1 few
CATLPPGRLNYGYTF TGTGCCACCCTCCCTCCGGGACGCCTTAACTATGGCTACACCTTC - TRBJ1-2 TRBV27 few
CASSWDGVLDEQYF TGTGCCAGCAGTTGGGACGGTGTATTGGACGAGCAGTACTTC - TRBJ2-7 TRBV2 few
CASISDTQYF TGTGCCAGCATATCCGATACGCAGTATTTT - TRBJ2-3 TRBV2 -
CSVDGVLIGGTYEQYF TGCAGCGTTGATGGTGTCCTAATCGGGGGGACCTACGAGCAGTACTTC TRBD2 TRBJ2-7 TRBV29-1 -
CASGIGQETQYF TGTGCCAGCGGCATAGGCCAAGAGACCCAGTACTTC - TRBJ2-5 TRBV6-1 -
CASRQAGTGLNEQFF TGTGCCAGCAGGCAAGCCGGGACAGGGCTTAATGAGCAGTTCTTC TRBD1 TRBJ2-1 TRBV6-6 -
CASSVGTGSYETQYF TGCGCCAGCAGCGTAGGGACAGGGTCGTATGAGACCCAGTACTTC TRBD1 TRBJ2-5 TRBV5-1 -
CASSEGLLSGANVLTF TGTGCCAGCAGTGAGGGCCTTCTATCTGGGGCCAACGTCCTGACTTTC - TRBJ2-6 TRBV6-4 -
CSAPQGLSGANVLTF TGCAGTGCTCCCCAGGGACTATCTGGGGCCAACGTCCTGACTTTC TRBD2 TRBJ2-6 TRBV20-1 -
CASRETEPYEQYF TGTGCCAGCAGGGAGACAGAGCCCTACGAGCAGTACTTC - TRBJ2-7 TRBV6-6 -
CASSHFQPASGSYNEQYF TGTGCCAGCAGTCATTTCCAGCCGGCTAGCGGATCCTACAATGAGCAGTACTTC TRBD2 TRBJ2-5 TRBV6-2/TRBV6-3 -
CASINRVTYGYTF TGTGCCAGCATTAACAGGGTTACCTATGGCTACACCTTC - TRBJ1-2 TRBV6-1 few
CASSQRRIGMQYF TGTGCCAGCAGCCAACGCCGAATCGGGATGCAGTACTTC - TRBJ2-5 TRBV3-1 -
CASSPTEGEETQYF TGTGCCAGCTCACCCACCGAGGGGGAAGAGACCCAGTACTTC - TRBJ2-5 TRBV18 -
CASTNFRDGLREQYF TGTGCCAGCACCAACTTCCGGGACGGTCTACGAGAGCAGTACTTC - TRBJ2-7 TRBV7-9 -
CSVAGSRDTRSYEQYF TGCAGCGTTGCGGGTTCTAGGGACACCCGCTCCTACGAGCAGTACTTC - TRBJ2-7 TRBV29-1 -
CASSGPGTSRAKQYF TGTGCCAGCAGCGGACCCGGGACTAGCCGAGCCAAGCAGTACTTC TRBD2 TRBJ2-7 TRBV2 -
CASSPEADEIEQYF TGTGCCAGCAGCCCGGAGGCCGACGAAATAGAGCAGTACTTC - TRBJ2-7 TRBV5-6 -
CASSAVGGEQYF TGTGCCAGCAGCGCCGTGGGCGGTGAGCAGTACTTC - TRBJ2-5 TRBV9 few
CASSEGEDTQYF TGCGCCAGCAGTGAGGGTGAAGATACGCAGTATTTT - TRBJ2-3 TRBV10-1 few
CATSRGDYEQYF TGTGCCACCAGCAGAGGCGACTACGAGCAGTACTTC - TRBJ2-7 TRBV15 -